A selection of T cell receptor beta chains follows, all from one sample in a study of neoadjuvant anti-PD-1 for oral cavity cancer. Only in-frame clones appear in the TCRdb table, and some are missing; sequencing was by immunoSEQ multiplex PCR. The data show more than 13,000 clones, less than 85% seen once. The specimen comprised PBMCs, sampled after nivolumab (anti-PD-1) treatment. All receptors derive from a person aged 35-79 years with oral cavity squamous cell carcinoma. The CDR3 runs from the conserved cysteine through the conserved F or W. Fields, in order: clone size, J gene, V gene, CDR3 protein. Some rows have no size entry. The others give once, few or many, or a class for an expanded clone.

NA TRBJ2-1 TRBV6-1 CASSEQEFSYNEQFF
few TRBJ2-1 TRBV5-4 CASSPGGSYNEQFF
few TRBJ2-3 TRBV7-6 CASSPGGATQYF
NA TRBJ1-1 TRBV5-1 CASTTQGGSTEAFF
NA TRBJ2-7 TRBV5-1 CASSLLGGGEQYF
NA TRBJ2-1 TRBV29-1 CSVEYSGQGSSFYNEQFF
NA TRBJ1-1 TRBV6-5 CASSQIRANTEAFF
NA TRBJ1-1 TRBV9 CASSVDLGLTEAFF
NA TRBJ2-3 TRBV25-1 CASRDRTSTDTQYF
NA TRBJ1-4 TRBV28 CASSFGGSNEKLFF
NA TRBJ1-5 TRBV15 CATSENRNRDQPQHF
NA TRBJ1-6 TRBV30 CAWSSSLGNSPLHF
few TRBJ1-1 TRBV19 CASSNNRGSEAFF
once TRBJ2-5 TRBV9 CASSARSGNQETQYF
NA TRBJ2-1 TRBV4-1 CASRLTFRDGKDEQFF
few TRBJ2-2 TRBV5-4 CASSLGSGRGTGELFF
NA TRBJ1-2 TRBV6-1 CASREQGDGYTF
NA TRBJ2-5 TRBV7-2 CASSLRRTQETQYF
NA TRBJ2-7 TRBV15 CATSLDMLTYEQYF
NA TRBJ2-5 TRBV7-9 CASSQEGETQYF
NA TRBJ2-3 TRBV5-1 CASSSIGGTSTDTQYF
few TRBJ2-1 TRBV7-9 CASSFKGTGAYNEQFF
NA TRBJ1-3 TRBV7-9 CASSGGRIGGNTIYF
few TRBJ1-1 TRBV10-3 CAIRWGQNDAEAFF
NA TRBJ1-2 TRBV30 CAWTGGNYGYTF
NA TRBJ1-6 TRBV5-6 CASSPPLGRSSYNSPLHF
NA TRBJ2-1 TRBV5-1 CASSLSLSRGGNEQFF
NA TRBJ2-1 TRBV30 CAWTGVSGGGYEQFF
NA TRBJ2-2 TRBV27 CASSLSATGELFF
few TRBJ1-2 TRBV5-1 CASSQGGGNGYTF
few TRBJ1-1 TRBV5-1 CASSIAGGDTEAFF
NA TRBJ2-1 TRBV6-4 CASSDSSRGRNEQFF
NA TRBJ1-2 TRBV27 CASSIDRGRFYTF
NA TRBJ2-7 TRBV4-2 CASSQEGAYEQYF
NA TRBJ2-5 TRBV29-1 CSAGTGQETQYF
NA TRBJ2-1 TRBV5-1 CASSLASIQGAIWILEIIEQFF
NA TRBJ2-5 TRBV5-6 CASSLAETQYF
NA TRBJ2-5 TRBV4-1 CASSQPGHNQETQYF
NA TRBJ1-2 TRBV7-2 CASSPSATWTGNGYTF
NA TRBJ1-2 TRBV6-5 CASSYSIGAVNYGYTF
NA TRBJ2-6 TRBV5-1 CASSGQASSGANVLTF